The source of this T cell receptor beta chain is a study of blood T cell repertoires in COVID-19. Data came from immunoSEQ multiplex PCR; TCRdb stores just in-frame clones and leaves some out. The sample consists of about 200,000 clones, 80% to 90% of them appearing once. Specimen: PBMCs or T cells enriched from blood (not recorded which). This TCR was recovered from a woman aged 18-29 years who had recovered from COVID-19.

CDR3 DNA sequence: TGTGCTAGTGGTTCCCCCGAGCCTTCTGCCAACCATGAGCAGTTCTTC. This sequence encodes CASGSPEPSANHEQFF. The chain is built from TRBV12-5 and TRBJ2-1; D is unresolved. Per germline, CDR1 LGHNT and CDR2 FRNRAP. CDR3 length: 16 amino acids. V lost 4 bases and J 8 bases, leaving 21 bases between the germline ends.